The source of this T cell receptor (beta chain) is a study of blood T cell repertoires in COVID-19. The overall study: Specimens from acute and convalescent COVID-19 originated in the United States, Italy and Spain. T cells, B-cell-depleted T cells, or PBMCs supplied cDNA or gDNA.

This CDR3 region has 15 residues. Per germline, CDR1 SGHDN and CDR2 FVKESK. V lost 3 bases to trimming and J lost 1 base; unmatched junction nucleotides: 2. Per the study methods: Estimates of nucleated cell counts were drawn from the amplification of reference gene primers. The data were produced by immunoSEQ multiplex PCR, yet TCRdb's version contains in-frame clones alone and is incomplete. V, J and clone size were drawn from that table, and D and trimming were deduced from the DNA. The sample shows some 45,000 clones, roughly nine tenths of them seen only once. This TCR derives from a human donor in a cohort sampled during active COVID-19. Sample: peripheral blood. The chain uses TRBV14 and TRBJ2-3; 9 bases map to TRBD2. The CDR3 reads CASSHQRGGTDTQYF. In nucleotides, the CDR3 is TGTGCCAGCAGCCACCAGCGGGGGGGCACAGATACGCAGTATTTT. Variable domain in full (rest from reference TRBV14 and TRBJ2-3): EAGVTQFPSHSVIEKGQTVTLRCDPISGHDNLYWYRRVMGKEIKFLLHFVKESKQDESGMPNNRFLAERTGGTYSTLKVQPAELEDSGVYFCASSHQRGGTDTQYFGPGTRLTVL.